A single sample is the source of the 28 T cell receptor beta chains below, sequenced in a study of blood T cell repertoires in COVID-19. Method: immunoSEQ multiplex PCR; TCRdb's copy keeps in-frame clones and lacks some. The data contain 330,000 or so clones, more than 90% of them singletons. The specimen was PBMCs or T cells enriched from blood (not recorded which). The source of these receptors is a woman in her 30s who had recovered from COVID-19.

The chain employs TRBV5-1 and TRBJ1-6; 7 nucleotides match TRBD1. V shed 4 bases, J shed 5 bases, and the junction held 9 bases outside the gene matches. The CDR3 is made up of 16 amino acids. The germline V gene has CDR1 SGHRS and CDR2 YFSETQ. The CDR3 region is CASSEGRGENNSPLHF. The CDR3 DNA follows: TGCGCCAGCAGCGAGGGCAGGGGGGAAAATAATTCACCCCTCCACTTT.

The V gene is TRBV27, the J gene TRBJ2-1, with D possibly matching TRBD1 (6 bases). V lost 2 bases to trimming and J lost 7 bases, with 18 bases between them. The CDR3 extends over 16 amino acids. Germline V gene lookup returns CDR1 MNHEY and CDR2 SMNVEV (reference sequence). The CDR3 DNA sequence: TGTGCCAGCAGTTTAAGAGGGGGTCACTATGGGAATGAGCAGTTCTTC. It is translated as CASSLRGGHYGNEQFF.

This chain connects TRBV3-1 (or the pseudogene TRBV3-2) to TRBJ2-7; a weak D match, TRBD2 (5 bases). With 8 bases removed from V and 0 bases from J, the gap between germline ends came to 14 bases. There are 14 residues in the CDR3. The germline V gene has CDR1 LGHDT and CDR2 YNNKEL (reference sequence). In DNA, the CDR3 is TGTGCCAGCTGTATGTGTGGGAGCTCCTACGAGCAGTACTTC. Residues: CASCMCGSSYEQYF.

Only one count was recorded for this clone. The chain has TRBV19 and TRBJ2-2; a possible D gene is TRBD2 (5 bases). CDR1 is LNHDA, CDR2 SQIVND, per germline (reference sequence). Trimming cost V 6 bases and J 7 bases, with 21 bases left between them. There are 16 residues in the CDR3. Written as DNA, the CDR3 is TGTGCCAGTAGATCCATACTAGGCGGCCTTATCGGGGAGCTGTTTTTT. Its translation is CASRSILGGLIGELFF.

The chain combines TRBV12-3 or TRBV12-4 with TRBJ1-2, with D perhaps TRBD1 (6 bases). The CDR3 spans 13 residues. V dropped 2 bases and J dropped 9 bases, with 13 bases sitting between them. The CDR3 region is CASSLRQGSRYTF. The CDR3 coding sequence is TGTGCCAGCAGTTTAAGGCAGGGGAGTCGCTACACCTTC.

This clone was counted a single time. The genes are TRBV5-6 and TRBJ2-4; D possibly corresponds to TRBD2 (5 bases). Per the germline V gene, CDR1 is SGHDT and CDR2 is YYEEEE. Trimming pared 2 bases from V and 0 bases from J, leaving 6 bases between. The CDR3 is made up of 14 amino acids. The CDR3 is CASSFEGAKNIQYF. In DNA, the CDR3 is TGTGCCAGCAGCTTTGAGGGAGCCAAAAACATTCAGTACTTC.

The V call is TRBV28, the J call TRBJ2-3, with no clear D. CDR3 length equals 15 residues. Germline values: CDR1 MDHEN, CDR2 SYDVKM. The V gene lost 7 bases and the J gene lost 2 bases, with 16 bases spanning the gap. The CDR3: CASMEGGISTDTQYF. CDR3 in DNA: TGTGCCAGCATGGAAGGCGGAATTTCCACAGATACGCAGTATTTT.

The V gene is TRBV7-9, the J gene TRBJ1-2; 7 positions match TRBD1. In germline, CDR1 is SEHNR, CDR2 FQNEAQ (reference sequence). The CDR3 extends over 13 amino acids. Trimming took 8 bases from V and 14 from J; bases not matched to a gene: 17. CDR3 region: CASSLYRGVFGTF. DNA of the CDR3: TGTGCCAGCTCCCTATACAGGGGAGTTTTTGGAACCTTC.

The chain is built from TRBV7-6 and TRBJ1-4; D remains ambiguous. The germline V gene encodes CDR1 SGHVS and CDR2 FNYEAQ. V was pared by 5 bases and J by 2 bases, with 12 bases between. This CDR3 comprises 15 residues. This CDR3 is CASSIGERTNEKLFF. In DNA, the CDR3 is TGTGCCAGCAGCATCGGGGAGAGGACTAATGAAAAACTGTTTTTT. The full variable domain, in which reference TRBV7-6 and TRBJ1-4 provide the parts outside the CDR3, is GAGVSQSPRYKVTKRGQDVALRCDPISGHVSLYWYRQALGQGPEFLTYFNYEAQQDKSGLPNDRFSAERPEGSISTLTIQRTEQRDSAMYRCASSIGERTNEKLFFGSGTQLSVL.

The V gene is TRBV18, the J gene TRBJ1-3; D remains unclear. V lost 4 bases and J lost 0, with 28 bases in between. The CDR3 spans 21 residues. CDR1 and CDR2 from the germline V gene are KGHSH and LQKENI. The CDR3 DNA reads as TGTGCCAGCTCACAAACTTTGCAACCGGGAGATCCGGGGAGCTCTGGAAACACCATATATTTT. Protein: CASSQTLQPGDPGSSGNTIYF.

V and J are TRBV7-8 and TRBJ2-7; 11 bases align to TRBD2. V shed 5 bases and J 0 bases; nucleotides not matched to a gene: 9. The CDR3 loop spans 17 amino acids. Germline lookup yields CDR1 SGHVS and CDR2 FQNEAQ. The CDR3 here is CASSPRLAGSTSYEQYF. The CDR3 nucleotides read TGTGCCAGCAGCCCGCGACTAGCGGGATCGACCTCCTACGAGCAGTACTTC.

The chain carries TRBV27 and TRBJ2-6, with 10 nucleotides matching TRBD1. Losses at the gene ends were 6 bases for V and 4 bases for J; bases not matched to a gene: 12. The germline V gene has CDR1 MNHEY and CDR2 SMNVEV (reference sequence). This CDR3 comprises 18 residues. DNA of the CDR3: TGTGCCAGCAGATTGCGGGGACAGGGGTGGTCCGGGGCCAACGTCCTGACTTTC. Amino acid sequence: CASRLRGQGWSGANVLTF.

This sequence joins TRBV4-1 and TRBJ2-7; possibly TRBD2 for D (6 bases). CDR3 length: 15 amino acids. Germline lookup yields CDR1 MGHRA and CDR2 YSYEKL. Trimming cost V 2 bases and J 3 bases, with 14 bases left between them. The CDR3 DNA sequence: TGCGCCAGCAGCCAAATTGGAGGGATCCTCTACGAGCAGTACTTC. Protein: CASSQIGGILYEQYF.

The chain combines TRBV5-5 with TRBJ2-2; the D is unclear. The germline gives CDR1 SGHKS, CDR2 YYEKEE (reference sequence). V was shortened by 4 bases and J by 0 bases, with 13 bases between the two germline ends. The CDR3 has 16 residues. CDR3 DNA sequence: TGTGCCAGCAGCCGGCAGGCTAATACGAACACCGGGGAGCTGTTTTTT. This codes for CASSRQANTNTGELFF.

This chain uses TRBV9 with TRBJ2-3, with 8 bases that match TRBD2. The CDR3 covers 15 residues. Unmatched junction bases numbered 6, after V lost 6 bases and J lost 0 bases. From germline, CDR1 is SGDLS and CDR2 YYNGEE. Here the CDR3 reads CASTVTSGSTDTQYF. In DNA form, the CDR3 reads TGTGCCAGCACCGTCACTAGCGGTAGCACAGATACGCAGTATTTT.

The J gene is TRBJ2-3, the V gene TRBV12-5, with 10 bases identical to TRBD2. The V segment lost 0 bases and the J segment 4 bases; nucleotides outside the gene matches: 4. The CDR3 totals 16 residues. CDR1 is LGHNT and CDR2 is FRNRAP in the germline V gene. The CDR3 bases are TGTGCTAGTGGTTTGGTACTAGCGGGGTTCGCAGATACGCAGTATTTT. Translated: CASGLVLAGFADTQYF.

The V and J genes are TRBV18 and TRBJ2-1, with 13 positions matching TRBD2. This CDR3 comprises 15 residues. Germline lookup yields CDR1 KGHSH and CDR2 LQKENI. The V segment lost 3 bases and the J segment 9 bases; nucleotides outside the gene matches: 5. The CDR3 region is CASSPRTSGGGEQFF. Here the CDR3 DNA reads TGTGCCAGCTCACCCCGGACTAGCGGGGGCGGTGAGCAGTTCTTC.

This sequence joins TRBV19 and TRBJ2-2; 14 bases are shared with TRBD2. The CDR3 extends over 16 amino acids. V shed 5 bases and J 5 bases; nucleotides not matched to a gene: 4. The germline gives CDR1 LNHDA, CDR2 SQIVND (reference sequence). The CDR3 DNA sequence: TGTGCCAGTAGTTCTCGACTAGCGGGAGGGACCGGGGAGCTGTTTTTT. It codes for CASSSRLAGGTGELFF.

The chain recombines TRBV4-1 with TRBJ1-3; D possibly corresponds to TRBD1 (5 bases). Trimming stripped 5 bases from V and 8 bases from J, with 25 bases between. The CDR3 totals 17 residues. Germline V gene lookup returns CDR1 MGHRA and CDR2 YSYEKL. CDR3: CASSKQLNVPSGDTIYF. In DNA form, the CDR3 reads TGCGCCAGCAGCAAACAGCTTAACGTGCCGTCGGGGGACACCATATATTTT.

V gene TRBV10-1 combines with J gene TRBJ1-2, with a possible D match to TRBD1 (5 bases). The CDR3 runs 13 residues. V was cut by 7 bases and J by 1 base, with 10 bases left in between. In germline, CDR1 is WNHNN, CDR2 SYGVQD (reference sequence). The CDR3 region is CASNPRVNYGYTF. DNA for the CDR3: TGCGCCAGCAACCCCAGGGTTAACTATGGCTACACCTTC.

The gene calls are TRBV7-4 and TRBJ2-7, with D uncertain. V lost 0 bases to trimming and J lost 5 bases, with 5 bases between them. CDR3 length: 12 amino acids. The germline CDR1 and CDR2 sequences are SGHVT and SQSDAQ. The CDR3 DNA reads as TGTGCCAGCAGCTTAGCTAGCAACGAGCAGTACTTC. It translates to CASSLASNEQYF.

The V gene is TRBV29-1, the J gene TRBJ1-6; D unclear. The CDR3 has 15 amino acids. Germline V gene lookup returns CDR1 SQVTM and CDR2 ANQGSEA. Trimming stripped 3 bases from V and 7 bases from J, with 16 bases between. The CDR3, as DNA: TGCAGCGTTGACCCCAGGTCGGTTGACAATTCACCCCTCCACTTT. Residues: CSVDPRSVDNSPLHF.

The rearrangement links TRBV12-1 to TRBJ1-1. TRBV12-1 is assigned pseudogene status. The CDR3 runs 22 residues. In DNA form, the CDR3 reads TGTGCCAGCAGCTTTGCGCAACTGCGGGGGGGCCCGGGAGGGATGTTGGACACTGAAGCTTTCTTT. It encodes CASSFAQLRGGPGGMLDTEAFF.

There are a few counts of this clone. The chain combines TRBV6-5 with TRBJ1-6; TRBD1 matches at 8 bases. Germline-derived CDR1 and CDR2 are MNHEY and SVGAGI. The CDR3 runs 15 residues. V shed 1 base and J 8 bases; nucleotides not matched to a gene: 4. The CDR3 coding sequence is TGTGCCAGCAGTTACTGGACAGGGAACTATTCACCCCTCCACTTT. Its protein product is CASSYWTGNYSPLHF.

The chain carries TRBV9 and TRBJ1-6, with D uncertain. The CDR3 has 12 residues. V was clipped by 3 bases and J by 14 bases, with 12 bases between them. From germline, CDR1 is SGDLS and CDR2 YYNGEE. CDR3 protein: CASSATGLTLHF. The CDR3 bases are TGTGCCAGCAGCGCCACGGGATTGACCCTCCACTTT.

The V gene is TRBV2, the J gene TRBJ1-2; the match to TRBD1 covers 10 bases. After removal of 7 bases from V and 2 bases from J, the junction contained 13 bases not matched to a gene. The CDR3 runs 17 residues. The germline V gene has CDR1 SNHLY and CDR2 FYNNEI. Here the CDR3 DNA reads TGTGCCAGCAATATACGCCGGGACAGGGGCTACAACTATGGCTACACCTTC. Its protein is CASNIRRDRGYNYGYTF.

This CDR3 reads CAISFTGTGRTGELFF. The CDR3 DNA reads TGTGCCATCAGTTTTACTGGGACAGGGAGAACCGGGGAGCTGTTTTTT. The chain joins TRBV10-3 to TRBJ2-2; 9 positions agree with TRBD1. V trimming: 5 bases; J trimming: 5 bases; junction bases outside the gene matches: 9. The germline CDR1 and CDR2 sequences are ENHRY and SYGVKD. The CDR3 runs 16 residues.

This chain connects TRBV2 to TRBJ2-2; 14 nucleotides match TRBD2. The CDR3 runs to 17 residues. Germline CDR1 reads SNHLY; CDR2 reads FYNNEI. Trimming removed 10 bases from V and 4 bases from J; junction bases left unmatched: 11. CDR3 sequence (DNA): TGTGCCAATGGGGGACTAGCGGGAGCGGTGGGCACCGGGGAGCTGTTTTTT. Translation: CANGGLAGAVGTGELFF.